The TCR beta chain described here comes from a study of PD-1 blockade in classical Hodgkin lymphoma. Study-wide points: According to reports, newly diagnosed patients had lower baseline TCR diversity than healthy donors, and relapsed/refractory patients had lower baseline TCR diversity still.

The time point here: newly diagnosed, previously untreated cHL patient sample. The CD4+ T cells used were purified from thawed PBMCs through magnetic negative selection. The CDR3 runs 20 residues. Germline values: CDR1 SGHRS, CDR2 YFSETQ. V trimming: 3 bases; J trimming: 5 bases; junction bases outside the gene matches: 19. A word on this clone: Its antigen remains unidentified.

The repertoire was sequenced with immunoSEQ multiplex PCR; TCRdb's copy has only in-frame clones and lacks some. The profile covers more than 15,000 clones, with about 86% appearing a single time and more than 0.7% taken by the ten largest. Sequencing was carried out using CD4+ T cells from blood. The chain carries TRBV5-1 and TRBJ2-1; TRBD2 matches at 11 bases. The receptor's source is a human donor with classical Hodgkin lymphoma. The chain's CDR3 is CASSSLGDSGRAYRDNEQFF. The CDR3 DNA is TGCGCCAGCAGCTCCCTTGGGGATAGCGGGAGGGCCTATCGGGACAATGAGCAGTTCTTC.